This T cell receptor beta chain was found in a study of blood T cell repertoires in COVID-19. The data were produced by immunoSEQ multiplex PCR, yet TCRdb's version contains in-frame clones alone and is incomplete. The repertoire holds 60,000 to 75,000 clones, with around 89% as singletons. Unmatched junction bases numbered 3, after V lost 7 bases and J lost 2 bases. This CDR3 is built from 13 residues. The V gene's germline CDR1 is SQVTM and CDR2 ANQGSEA. This clone was observed many times. This chain uses TRBV29-1 with TRBJ1-1, with TRBD1 identical over 11 bases. Sequenced input: peripheral blood. This TCR was sampled from a human donor in a cohort sampled during active COVID-19. The CDR3 reads CSGGQGANTEAFF. The CDR3 DNA sequence: TGCAGCGGTGGACAGGGGGCAAACACTGAAGCTTTCTTT. The complete variable domain, with remaining parts taken from reference TRBV29-1 and TRBJ1-1, reads SAVISQKPSRDICQRGTSLTIQCQVDSQVTMMFWYRQQPGQSLTLIATANQGSEATYESGFVIDKFPISRPNLTFSTLTVSNMSPEDSSIYLCSGGQGANTEAFFGQGTRLTVV.